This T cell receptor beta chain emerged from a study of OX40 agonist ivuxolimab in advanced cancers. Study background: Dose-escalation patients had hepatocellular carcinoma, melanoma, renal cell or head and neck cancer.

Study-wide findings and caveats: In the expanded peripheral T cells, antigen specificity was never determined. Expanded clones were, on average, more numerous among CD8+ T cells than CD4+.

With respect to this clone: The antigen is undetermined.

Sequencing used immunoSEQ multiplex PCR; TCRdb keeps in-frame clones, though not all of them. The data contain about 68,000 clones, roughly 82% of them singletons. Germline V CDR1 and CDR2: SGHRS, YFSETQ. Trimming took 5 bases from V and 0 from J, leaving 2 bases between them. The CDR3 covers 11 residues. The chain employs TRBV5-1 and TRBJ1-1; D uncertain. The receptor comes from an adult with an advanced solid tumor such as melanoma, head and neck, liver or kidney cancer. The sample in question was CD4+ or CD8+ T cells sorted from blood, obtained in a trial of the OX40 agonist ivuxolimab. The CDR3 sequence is CASRVNTEAFF. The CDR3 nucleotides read TGCGCCAGCAGAGTGAACACTGAAGCTTTCTTT.